This T cell receptor beta chain comes out of a study of cytomegalovirus exposure and HLA in healthy donors. PCR used 60 Vbeta primers and 13 Jbeta primers. Some clones are missing from TCRdb's copy, which holds only in-frame ones; the method was immunoSEQ multiplex PCR. Of approximately 110,000 clones in the sample, 15% to 19% are singletons; the top ten hold under 2.5%. Germline trimming cut 2 bases from V and 1 base from J; bases unmatched to any gene: 6. The CDR3 extends over 16 amino acids. Germline lookup yields CDR1 SGHTS and CDR2 YDEGEE. What was sequenced was PBMCs. The receptor comes from a woman between 18 and 30 years old in good health and CMV-seronegative. The chain employs TRBV5-8 and TRBJ1-1; 9 bases agree with TRBD1. As DNA, the CDR3 is TGTGCCAGCAGCTTACCCCCGGACAGGGGGAACACTGAAGCTTTCTTT. Amino acids: CASSLPPDRGNTEAFF.